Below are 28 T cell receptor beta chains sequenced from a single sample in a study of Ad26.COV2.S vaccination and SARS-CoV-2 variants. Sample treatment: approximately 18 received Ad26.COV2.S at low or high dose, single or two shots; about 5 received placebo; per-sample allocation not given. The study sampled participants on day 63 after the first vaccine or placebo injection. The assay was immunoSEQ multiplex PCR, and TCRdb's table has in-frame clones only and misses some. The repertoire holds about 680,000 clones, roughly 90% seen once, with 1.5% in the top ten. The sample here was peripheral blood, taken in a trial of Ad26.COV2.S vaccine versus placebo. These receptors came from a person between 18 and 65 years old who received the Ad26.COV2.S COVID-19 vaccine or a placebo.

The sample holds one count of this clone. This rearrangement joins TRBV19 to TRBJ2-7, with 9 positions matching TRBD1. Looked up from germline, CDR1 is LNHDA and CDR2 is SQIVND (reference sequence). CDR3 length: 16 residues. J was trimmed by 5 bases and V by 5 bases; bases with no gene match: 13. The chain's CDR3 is CASSETGGPTGNEQYF. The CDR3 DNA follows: TGTGCCAGTAGTGAAACAGGGGGCCCCACTGGGAACGAGCAGTACTTC.

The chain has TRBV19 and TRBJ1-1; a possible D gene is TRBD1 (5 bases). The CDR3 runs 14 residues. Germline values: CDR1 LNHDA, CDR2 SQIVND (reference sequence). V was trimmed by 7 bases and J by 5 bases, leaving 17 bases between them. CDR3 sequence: CASTLMEGSTEAFF. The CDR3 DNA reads TGTGCCAGTACCTTGATGGAGGGGAGTACTGAAGCTTTCTTT.

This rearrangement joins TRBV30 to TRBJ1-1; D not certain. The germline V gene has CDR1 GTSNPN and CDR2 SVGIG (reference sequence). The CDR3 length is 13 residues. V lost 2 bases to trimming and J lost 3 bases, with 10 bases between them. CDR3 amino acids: CAWSFVEDTEAFF. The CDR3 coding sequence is TGTGCCTGGAGTTTTGTTGAAGACACTGAAGCTTTCTTT.

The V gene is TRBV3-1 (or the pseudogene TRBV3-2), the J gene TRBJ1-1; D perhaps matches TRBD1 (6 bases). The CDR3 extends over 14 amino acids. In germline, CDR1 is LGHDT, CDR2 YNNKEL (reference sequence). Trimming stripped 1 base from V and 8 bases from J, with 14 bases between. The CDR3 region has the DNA TGTGCCAGCAGCCAAGGGGGGGCCCGGGCAGAAGCTTTCTTT. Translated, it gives CASSQGGARAEAFF.

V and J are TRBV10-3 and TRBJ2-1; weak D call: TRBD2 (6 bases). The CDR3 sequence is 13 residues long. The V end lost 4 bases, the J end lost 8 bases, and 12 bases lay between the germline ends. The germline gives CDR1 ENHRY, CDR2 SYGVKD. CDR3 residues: CAISGGLRDEQFF. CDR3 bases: TGTGCCATCAGTGGGGGACTGCGCGATGAGCAGTTCTTC.

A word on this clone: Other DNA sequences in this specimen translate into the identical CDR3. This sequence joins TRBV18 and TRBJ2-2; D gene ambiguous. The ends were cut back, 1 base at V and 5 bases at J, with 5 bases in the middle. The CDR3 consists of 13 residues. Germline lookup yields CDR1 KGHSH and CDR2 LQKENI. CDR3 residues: CASSPRDTGELFF. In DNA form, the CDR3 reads TGTGCCAGCTCACCACGAGATACCGGGGAGCTGTTTTTT.

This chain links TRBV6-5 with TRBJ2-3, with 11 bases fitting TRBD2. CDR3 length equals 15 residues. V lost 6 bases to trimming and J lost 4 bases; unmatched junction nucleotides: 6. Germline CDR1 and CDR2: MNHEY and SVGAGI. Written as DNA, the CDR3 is TGTGCCAGCAGCGTTCTAGCGGGGGGTTCAGATACGCAGTATTTT. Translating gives CASSVLAGGSDTQYF.

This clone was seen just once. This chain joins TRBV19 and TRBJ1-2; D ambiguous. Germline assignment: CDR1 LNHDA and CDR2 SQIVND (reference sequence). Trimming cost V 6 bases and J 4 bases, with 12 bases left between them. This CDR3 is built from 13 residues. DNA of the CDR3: TGTGCCAGTAGATGGTATGGAGGCTATGGCTACACCTTC. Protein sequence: CASRWYGGYGYTF.

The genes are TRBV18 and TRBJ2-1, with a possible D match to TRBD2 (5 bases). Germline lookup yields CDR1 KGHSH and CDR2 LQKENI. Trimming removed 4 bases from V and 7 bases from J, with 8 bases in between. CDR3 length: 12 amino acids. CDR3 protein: CASSQTGNEQFF. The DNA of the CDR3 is TGTGCCAGCTCACAGACGGGGAATGAGCAGTTCTTC. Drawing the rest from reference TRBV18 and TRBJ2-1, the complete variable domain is NAGVMQNPRHLVRRRGQEARLRCSPMKGHSHVYWYRQLPEEGLKFMVYLQKENIIDESGMPKERFSAEFPKEGPSILRIQQVVRGDSAAYFCASSQTGNEQFFGPGTRLTVL.

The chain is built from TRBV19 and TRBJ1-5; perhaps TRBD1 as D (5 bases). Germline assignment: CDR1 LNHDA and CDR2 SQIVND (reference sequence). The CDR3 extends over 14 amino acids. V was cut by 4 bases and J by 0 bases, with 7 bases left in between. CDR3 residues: CASSKGNSNQPQHF. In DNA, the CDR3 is TGTGCCAGTAGTAAGGGGAATAGCAATCAGCCCCAGCATTTT.

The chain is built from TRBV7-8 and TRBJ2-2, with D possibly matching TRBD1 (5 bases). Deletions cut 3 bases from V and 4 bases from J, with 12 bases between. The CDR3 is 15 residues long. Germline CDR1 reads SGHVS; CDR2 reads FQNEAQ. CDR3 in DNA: TGTGCCAGCAGCTTCTCAGGGCGTCCCACCGGGGAGCTGTTTTTT. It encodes CASSFSGRPTGELFF.

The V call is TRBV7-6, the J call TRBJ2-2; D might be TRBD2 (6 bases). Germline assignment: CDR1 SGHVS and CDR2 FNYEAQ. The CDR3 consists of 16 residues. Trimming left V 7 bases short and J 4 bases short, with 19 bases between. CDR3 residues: CASNKGGRASTGELFF. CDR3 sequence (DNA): TGTGCCAGCAACAAGGGAGGACGGGCAAGCACCGGGGAGCTGTTTTTT. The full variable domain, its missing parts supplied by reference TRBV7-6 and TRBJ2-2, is GAGVSQSPRYKVTKRGQDVALRCDPISGHVSLYWYRQALGQGPEFLTYFNYEAQQDKSGLPNDRFSAERPEGSISTLTIQRTEQRDSAMYRCASNKGGRASTGELFFGEGSRLTVL.

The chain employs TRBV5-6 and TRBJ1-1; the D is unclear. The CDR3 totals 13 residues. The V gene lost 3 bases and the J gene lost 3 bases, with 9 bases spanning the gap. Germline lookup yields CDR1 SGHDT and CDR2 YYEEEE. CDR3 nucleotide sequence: TGTGCCAGCAGCTCCACAGTGGACACTGAAGCTTTCTTT. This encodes CASSSTVDTEAFF. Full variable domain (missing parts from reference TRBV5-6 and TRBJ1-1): DAGVTQSPTHLIKTRGQQVTLRCSPKSGHDTVSWYQQALGQGPQFIFQYYEEEERQRGNFPDRFSGHQFPNYSSELNVNALLLGDSALYLCASSSTVDTEAFFGQGTRLTVV.

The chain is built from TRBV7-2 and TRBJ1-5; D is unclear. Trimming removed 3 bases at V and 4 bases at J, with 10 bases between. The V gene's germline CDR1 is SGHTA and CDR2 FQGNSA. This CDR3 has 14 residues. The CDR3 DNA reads TGTGCCAGCAGCTTGTCGACAATGAATCAGCCCCAGCATTTT. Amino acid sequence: CASSLSTMNQPQHF.

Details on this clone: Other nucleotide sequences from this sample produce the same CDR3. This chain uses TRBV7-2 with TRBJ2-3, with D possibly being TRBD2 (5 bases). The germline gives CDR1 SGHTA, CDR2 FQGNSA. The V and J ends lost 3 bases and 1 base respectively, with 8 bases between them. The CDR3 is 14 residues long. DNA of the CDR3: TGTGCCAGCAGCTTCAAAGCGGGCACAGATACGCAGTATTTT. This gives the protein CASSFKAGTDTQYF.

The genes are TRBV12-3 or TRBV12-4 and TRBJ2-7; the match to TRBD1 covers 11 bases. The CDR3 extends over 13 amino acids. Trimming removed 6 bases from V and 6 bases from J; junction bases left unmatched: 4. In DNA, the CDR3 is TGTGCCAGCAGAGTTGGACAGGGGGCCGAGCAGTACTTC. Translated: CASRVGQGAEQYF.

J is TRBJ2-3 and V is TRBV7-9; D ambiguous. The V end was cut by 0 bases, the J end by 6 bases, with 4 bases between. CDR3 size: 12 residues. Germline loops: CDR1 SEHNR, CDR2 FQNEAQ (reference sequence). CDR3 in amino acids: CASSLARDTQYF. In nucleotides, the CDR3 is TGTGCCAGCAGCTTAGCGAGGGATACGCAGTATTTT. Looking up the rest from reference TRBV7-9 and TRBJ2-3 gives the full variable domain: DTGVSQNPRHKITKRGQNVTFRCDPISEHNRLYWYRQTLGQGPEFLTYFQNEAQLEKSRLLSDRFSAERPKGSFSTLEIQRTEQGDSAMYLCASSLARDTQYFGPGTRLTVL.

CDR3 amino acids: CATSDGPYEQYF. The DNA for the CDR3 is TGTGCCACTTCGGACGGTCCCTACGAGCAGTACTTC. This chain joins TRBV24-1 and TRBJ2-7; no clear D. Germline V CDR1 and CDR2: KGHDR, SFDVKD. The CDR3 length is 12 residues. Trimming took 10 bases from V and 2 from J, leaving 11 bases between them.

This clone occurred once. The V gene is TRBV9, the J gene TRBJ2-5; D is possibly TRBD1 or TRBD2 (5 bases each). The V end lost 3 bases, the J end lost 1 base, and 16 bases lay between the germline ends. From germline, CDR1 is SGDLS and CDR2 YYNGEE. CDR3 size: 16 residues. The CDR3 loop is CASSEYWGYPQETQYF. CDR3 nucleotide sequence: TGTGCCAGCAGCGAATATTGGGGGTATCCCCAAGAGACCCAGTACTTC. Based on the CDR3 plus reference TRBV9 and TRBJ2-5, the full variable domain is DSGVTQTPKHLITATGQRVTLRCSPRSGDLSVYWYQQSLDQGLQFLIQYYNGEERAKGNILERFSAQQFPDLHSELNLSSLELGDSALYFCASSEYWGYPQETQYFGPGTRLLVL.

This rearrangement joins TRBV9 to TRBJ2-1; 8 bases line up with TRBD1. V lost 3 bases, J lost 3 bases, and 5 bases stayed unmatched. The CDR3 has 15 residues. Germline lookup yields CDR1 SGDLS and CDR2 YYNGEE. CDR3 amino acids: CASSAPGTGYNEQFF. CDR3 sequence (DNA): TGTGCCAGCAGCGCACCCGGGACAGGCTACAATGAGCAGTTCTTC.

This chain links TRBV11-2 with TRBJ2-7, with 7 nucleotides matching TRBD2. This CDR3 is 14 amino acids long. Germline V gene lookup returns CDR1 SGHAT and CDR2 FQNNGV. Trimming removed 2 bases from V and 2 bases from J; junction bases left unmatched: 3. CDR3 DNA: TGTGCCAGCAGCTTAACCAGCGGGACCTACGAGCAGTACTTC. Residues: CASSLTSGTYEQYF.

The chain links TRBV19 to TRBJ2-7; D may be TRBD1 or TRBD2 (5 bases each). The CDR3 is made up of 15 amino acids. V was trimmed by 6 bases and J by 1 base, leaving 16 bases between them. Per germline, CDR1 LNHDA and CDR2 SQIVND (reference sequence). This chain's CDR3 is CASSHRDRSSYEQYF. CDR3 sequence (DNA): TGTGCCAGTAGCCACCGGGACCGCTCATCCTACGAGCAGTACTTC.

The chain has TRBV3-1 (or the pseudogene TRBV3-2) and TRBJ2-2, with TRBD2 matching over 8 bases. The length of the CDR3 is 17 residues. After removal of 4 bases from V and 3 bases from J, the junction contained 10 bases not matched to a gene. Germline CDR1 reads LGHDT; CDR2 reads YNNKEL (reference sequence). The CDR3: CASSPRGGLLDTGELFF. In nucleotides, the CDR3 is TGTGCCAGCAGCCCCCGGGGGGGGCTTTTGGACACCGGGGAGCTGTTTTTT.

The DNA for the CDR3 is TGTGCCAGCAGCCCCCGACAGGGAGTGGGGAACACTGAAGCTTTCTTT. This translates into CASSPRQGVGNTEAFF. V usage is TRBV7-6 and J usage is TRBJ1-1; TRBD1 matches 7 bases. V dropped 5 bases and J dropped 1; count of bases not matched to a gene: 10. In germline, CDR1 is SGHVS, CDR2 FNYEAQ. The CDR3 has 16 amino acids.

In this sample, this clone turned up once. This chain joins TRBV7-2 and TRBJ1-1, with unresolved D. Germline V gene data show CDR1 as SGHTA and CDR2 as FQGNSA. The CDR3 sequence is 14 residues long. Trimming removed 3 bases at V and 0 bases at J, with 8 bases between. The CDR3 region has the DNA TGTGCCAGCAGCTTGGGGATGATGAACACTGAAGCTTTCTTT. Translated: CASSLGMMNTEAFF.

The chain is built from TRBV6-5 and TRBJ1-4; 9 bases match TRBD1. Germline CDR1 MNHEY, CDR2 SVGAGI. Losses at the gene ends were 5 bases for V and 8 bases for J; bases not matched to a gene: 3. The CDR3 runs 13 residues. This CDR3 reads CASSTGGREKLFF. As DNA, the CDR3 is TGTGCCAGCAGTACAGGGGGCAGGGAAAAACTGTTTTTT.

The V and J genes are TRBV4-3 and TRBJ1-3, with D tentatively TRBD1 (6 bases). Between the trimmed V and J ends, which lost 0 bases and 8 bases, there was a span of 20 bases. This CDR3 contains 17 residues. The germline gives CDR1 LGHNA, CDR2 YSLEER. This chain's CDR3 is CASSQEGGGDVRDTIYF. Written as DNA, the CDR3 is TGCGCCAGCAGCCAAGAGGGCGGGGGCGACGTACGAGACACCATATATTTT.

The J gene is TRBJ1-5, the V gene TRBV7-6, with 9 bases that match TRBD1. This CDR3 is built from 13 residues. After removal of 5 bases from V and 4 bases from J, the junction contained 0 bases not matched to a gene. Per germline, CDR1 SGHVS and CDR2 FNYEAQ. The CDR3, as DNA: TGTGCCAGCAGCGGACAGGGGAATCAGCCCCAGCATTTT. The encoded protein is CASSGQGNQPQHF.